This paragraph reports one T cell receptor (beta chain). The antigen is not known. A much larger clone differs by one base, so this may be a read error. Germline V gene lookup returns CDR1 SGHDT and CDR2 YYEEEE. The trim removed 4 bases at V and 2 bases at J, leaving 11 bases unmatched. The CDR3 is made up of 16 amino acids. TCRdb re-called the PCR reads through MiXCR, storing one row per CDR3 protein. The sample shows some 650,000 distinct CDR3 sequences, 20% of them seen only once. The data belong to a study of molecular identifiers for immune sequencing clone quantification. Study-level background: Replicate experiments took RNA from approximately 22,000 or 94,000 naive CD8 cells, divided it five ways and sequenced four. Study-level findings and limits: Molecules of identical TCR sharing a barcode could underestimate highly expanded clone sizes. Whereas naive cells kept under 1% of molecules in clones above 20 RNA copies, such clones held over 98% in effectors.

Naive CD8 T cells were FACS-sorted by CD8+CD4-CCR7+CD45RA+ markers. The V call is TRBV5-6, the J call TRBJ2-7, with 8 bases that match TRBD2. Sequenced material: naive CD8+ T cells from blood, with Jurkat cell RNA spiked in. Sample subset: FACS-sorted CD8+CD4-CCR7+CD45RA+ naive T cells. This TCR derives from a human donor in good health. Some libraries in this study had Jurkat cell RNA spiked in. CDR3 sequence (DNA): TGTGCCAGCAGCCCCGTTACAGCGGGAGTTACCTACGAGCAGTACTTC. This sequence encodes CASSPVTAGVTYEQYF.